This is a list of T cell receptor beta chains from one sample in a study of response to subunit inactivated influenza vaccine. TCRdb re-called the RT-PCR reads with MiXCR, one entry per CDR3 protein. The sample records about 480,000 distinct CDR3 sequences, around 13% being singletons. The material was PBMCs from blood, obtained 35 to 45 days after vaccination. The receptors shown here come from a man aged 50-59 years who received an inactivated influenza vaccine. The CDR3 runs from the conserved cysteine through the conserved F or W. A D gene is named only where the DNA matches it firmly. Clone sizes are given selectively: once, few, many, or a class where the clone is expanded.

V,size,D,J,DNA,CDR3
TRBV7-2,few,-,TRBJ2-7,TGTGCCAGCAGCTTATACCCGGGAGAACTCTACGAGCAGTACTTC,CASSLYPGELYEQYF
TRBV6-5,-,-,TRBJ2-3,TGTGCCAGCAGTTATCGGGATCTGAGGGGCACAGATACGCAGTATTTT,CASSYRDLRGTDTQYF
TRBV7-2,many,-,TRBJ2-5,TGTGCCAGCAGCTTAGCGGTCCTACCTGAGGCCCAGTACTTC,CASSLAVLPEAQYF
TRBV20-1,-,TRBD2,TRBJ2-2,TGCAGTGCTAAAAGGACTAGCGGGGGATCCGGGGAGCTGTTTTTT,CSAKRTSGGSGELFF
TRBV9,few,TRBD1,TRBJ1-1,TGTGCCAGCAGCGCTGGACAGGGGATGGGAGAAGCTTTCTTT,CASSAGQGMGEAFF
TRBV11-2,few,TRBD2,TRBJ2-1,TGTGCCAGCAGCTTAGAGGCTAGCGGGGTCAGTGAGCAGTTCTTC,CASSLEASGVSEQFF
TRBV12-3/TRBV12-4,few,-,TRBJ1-1,TGTGCCAGCAGTTTAGGCCAGGCCCCCGAAGCTTTCTTT,CASSLGQAPEAFF
TRBV7-9,-,TRBD2,TRBJ2-2,TGTGCCAGCAGCACAGGGACTAGCTCCGGGGAGCTGTTTTTT,CASSTGTSSGELFF
TRBV6-1,many,-,TRBJ1-2,TGTGCCAGCAGTGAAGAACAGGAAGCTCTCAACTATGGCTACACCTTC,CASSEEQEALNYGYTF
TRBV14,few,-,TRBJ1-4,TGTGCCAGCAGCCCGGACTACGGAGCAACTAATGAAAAACTGTTTTTT,CASSPDYGATNEKLFF
TRBV28,-,-,TRBJ2-7,TGTGCCAGCCTAGGGGCAGGTCTCTACGAGCAGTACTTC,CASLGAGLYEQYF
TRBV29-1,many,TRBD1,TRBJ1-2,TGCAGCGTTGGTGAGGCAGGGGGGTTTGGCTACACCTTC,CSVGEAGGFGYTF
TRBV5-1,-,-,TRBJ2-6,TGCGCCAGCAGCTTGGTCGGGGGAACGGGGGCCAACGTCCTGACTTTC,CASSLVGGTGANVLTF
TRBV5-1,-,-,TRBJ2-1,TGCGCCAGCAGCGTGTACTCCGAGCGGGATGAGCAGTTCTTC,CASSVYSERDEQFF
TRBV7-2,-,-,TRBJ1-2,TGTGCCAGCAGCTTAACGGCCTCGGACAACTATGGCTACACCTTC,CASSLTASDNYGYTF
TRBV7-9,few,TRBD2,TRBJ2-4,TGTGCCAGCAGCCCGGGGGGGCTGGCCAAAAACATTCAGTACTTC,CASSPGGLAKNIQYF
TRBV28,few,-,TRBJ2-2,TGTGCCGGCCAACAGGGAACCGGGGAGCTGTTTTTT,CAGQQGTGELFF
TRBV7-2,many,-,TRBJ2-1,TGTGCCAGCAGCTTAGCTGGGCTGGAGCAGTTCTTC,CASSLAGLEQFF
TRBV14,few,-,TRBJ2-2,TGTGCCAGCAGCCAATTCTTCACCACCGGGGAGCTGTTTTTT,CASSQFFTTGELFF
TRBV7-9,-,-,TRBJ2-4,TGTGCCAGCAGCTCTCTGGACTCCACGGCCAAAAACATTCAGTACTTC,CASSSLDSTAKNIQYF
TRBV29-1,-,TRBD1,TRBJ2-1,TGCAGCGTTGGTCGGACAGGGACCAATGAGCAGTTCTTC,CSVGRTGTNEQFF
TRBV5-1,few,TRBD1,TRBJ2-4,TGCGCCAGCAGCGGGGGACAGGGGGAGAACATTCAGTACTTC,CASSGGQGENIQYF